These 30 T cell receptor beta chains came from one sample sequenced in a study of T cells in Graves' hyperthyroidism and ophthalmopathy. RNA transcripts yielded amplified TCR beta CDR3 regions. The study used the HTBI primer set for a first-round RT-PCR of the TCR CDR3. TCRdb passed the multiplex PCR reads through MiXCR, listing each CDR3 protein once. The sample carries about 320,000 distinct CDR3 sequences, roughly 17% recorded once. The sample taken for sequencing was blood. The origin of the receptors is a man younger than 40 with Graves' hyperthyroidism.

V gene TRBV20-1 combines with J gene TRBJ1-5; D is undetermined. The CDR3 contains 16 residues. The germline gives CDR1 DFQATT, CDR2 SNEGSKA (reference sequence). Deletions cut 1 base from V and 0 bases from J, with 13 bases between. CDR3 nucleotides: TGCAGTGCTAGAGCATCCGGGGTTTATAGCAATCAGCCCCAGCATTTT. It is translated as CSARASGVYSNQPQHF.

This clonotype has only a few counts. This sequence joins TRBV13 and TRBJ2-3; D is possibly TRBD2 (6 bases). The V end was cut by 5 bases, the J end by 0 bases, with 15 bases between. This CDR3 is built from 16 residues. The germline V gene has CDR1 PRHDT and CDR2 FYEKMQ (reference sequence). This chain's CDR3 is CASSPTEGHSTDTQYF. DNA for the CDR3: TGTGCCAGCAGCCCTACGGAGGGTCACAGCACAGATACGCAGTATTTT.

The genes are TRBV13 and TRBJ2-7, with 7 positions matching TRBD2. The length of the CDR3 is 14 residues. V shed 5 bases and J 1 base; nucleotides not matched to a gene: 5. Per germline, CDR1 PRHDT and CDR2 FYEKMQ (reference sequence). The CDR3 DNA reads TGTGCCAGCAGCCCGGACGGGAGGTCCTACGAGCAGTACTTC. Amino acids: CASSPDGRSYEQYF.

The chain's CDR3 is CASSLLRDRDTGELFF. The CDR3 coding sequence is TGTGCCAGCTCCCTCCTTAGGGACAGAGACACCGGGGAGCTGTTTTTT. The rearrangement links TRBV11-1 to TRBJ2-2, with 7 bases matching TRBD1. V lost 8 bases and J lost 3; bases outside the gene matches: 12. This CDR3 contains 16 residues. Per the germline V gene, CDR1 is SGHAT and CDR2 is FQDESV (reference sequence).

The chain has TRBV20-1 and TRBJ2-5, with 9 bases fitting TRBD2. V shed 5 bases and J 5 bases; nucleotides not matched to a gene: 6. CDR3 length: 13 residues. Germline V gene data show CDR1 as DFQATT and CDR2 as SNEGSKA (reference sequence). The CDR3 nucleotides read TGCAGTGCTGTAGCGGGAGTAGAGGAGACCCAGTACTTC. Its translation: CSAVAGVEETQYF.

This clonotype was counted a few times. V gene TRBV6-1 combines with J gene TRBJ2-5; D is tentatively TRBD1 or TRBD2 (6 bases each). Trimming pared 7 bases from V and 2 bases from J, leaving 17 bases between. Germline CDR1 and CDR2: MNHNS and SASEGT. The CDR3 totals 15 residues. The CDR3 DNA reads as TGTGCCAGCACTAAAGGGGGGAACCCACAAGAGACCCAGTACTTC. This codes for CASTKGGNPQETQYF.

This clonotype was counted only a few times. This rearrangement joins TRBV14 to TRBJ2-7, with TRBD2 matching 7 bases. The CDR3 is 14 amino acids. Germline lookup yields CDR1 SGHDN and CDR2 FVKESK. Trimming cost V 1 base and J 6 bases; bases outside gene matches: 6. CDR3 bases: TGTGCCAGCAGCCAAGGCGGGGGTGTGGGCGAGCAGTACTTC. It translates to CASSQGGGVGEQYF.

This clonotype was observed many times. The chain carries TRBV30 and TRBJ1-1; 8 bases match TRBD1. Trimming at V came to 4 bases and at J to 5 bases, leaving 6 bases not matched to a gene. Germline V gives CDR1 GTSNPN, CDR2 SVGIG (reference sequence). The CDR3 is 13 residues long. Here the CDR3 reads CAWTRDRRTEAFF. The CDR3, as DNA: TGTGCCTGGACACGGGACAGGCGAACTGAAGCTTTCTTT. Complete variable domain (other parts from reference TRBV30 and TRBJ1-1): SQTIHQWPATLVQPVGSPLSLECTVEGTSNPNLYWYRQAAGRGLQLLFYSVGIGQISSEVPQNLSASRPQDRQFILSSKKLLLSDSGFYLCAWTRDRRTEAFFGQGTRLTVV.

The chain links TRBV20-1 to TRBJ2-5, with 12 positions matching TRBD1. Germline V gives CDR1 DFQATT, CDR2 SNEGSKA (reference sequence). The V segment lost 6 bases and the J segment 5 bases; nucleotides outside the gene matches: 4. This CDR3 is built from 13 residues. The CDR3 DNA sequence: TGCAGTGCCCCCGGGACAGGGGGCGAGACCCAGTACTTC. As protein: CSAPGTGGETQYF.

The chain employs TRBV5-1 and TRBJ2-2; TRBD2 agrees at 10 bases. Losses at the gene ends were 4 bases for V and 6 bases for J; bases not matched to a gene: 15. Germline CDR1 SGHRS, CDR2 YFSETQ. The CDR3 length is 18 residues. The CDR3 nucleotides are TGCGCCAGCAGCCGGATCGGCCTAGCGGGAGAAGGGTCCGGGGAGCTGTTTTTT. Encoded protein: CASSRIGLAGEGSGELFF.

As to this clonotype: Possible read error: a much larger clone is one base away. The rearrangement uses TRBV3-1 and TRBJ2-2; D may correspond to TRBD1 or TRBD2 (5 bases each). In germline, CDR1 is LGHDT, CDR2 YNNKEL (reference sequence). CDR3 length: 13 amino acids. The CDR3 nucleotides read TGTGCCAGCAGCCCACTGGGGGAAGGGGAGCCGTTTTTT. Translating it yields CASSPLGEGEPFF. The entire variable domain, with the rest obtained from reference TRBV3-1 and TRBJ2-2, is as follows: DTAVSQTPKYLVTQMGNDKSIKCEQNLGHDTMYWYKQDSKKFLKIMFSYNNKELIINETVPNRFSPKSPDKAHLNLHINSLELGDSAVYFCASSPLGEGEPFFGEGSRLTVL.

This clonotype has a handful of counts. The rearrangement links TRBV7-6 to TRBJ2-1, with 8 bases aligning to TRBD2. V lost 2 bases and J lost 10; bases outside the gene matches: 7. The germline gives CDR1 SGHVS, CDR2 FNYEAQ. This CDR3 has 14 amino acids. The CDR3 DNA reads TGTGCCAGCAGCTTAAACTTACTAGCGGCAGAGCAGTTCTTC. Protein product: CASSLNLLAAEQFF.

The sample holds many counts of this clonotype. The chain has TRBV3-1 and TRBJ1-1, with no clear D. The germline gives CDR1 LGHDT, CDR2 YNNKEL (reference sequence). V lost 4 bases to trimming and J lost 1 base, with 10 bases between them. The CDR3 spans 14 residues. The CDR3 DNA is TGTGCCAGCAGCCTGGGCGGAGCGAACACTGAAGCTTTCTTT. Translation: CASSLGGANTEAFF.

The J gene is TRBJ2-4, the V gene TRBV29-1; D uncertain. The CDR3 has 12 amino acids. V was trimmed by 0 bases and J by 5 bases, leaving 5 bases between them. CDR1 and CDR2 (germline): SQVTM, ANQGSEA. CDR3 loop: CSVEEYQNIQYF. The CDR3 nucleotides read TGCAGCGTTGAAGAGTACCAAAACATTCAGTACTTC.

Remarks on this clonotype: Compared with germline, one end of the junction differs, possibly owing to a read error. The rearrangement links TRBV7-9 to TRBJ2-1; 8 nucleotides line up with TRBD2. Germline lookup yields CDR1 SEHNR and CDR2 FQNEAQ (reference sequence). The CDR3 is 12 amino acids. The CDR3 sequence is CASSLAGAEQFF. CDR3 nucleotide sequence: TGTGCCAGCAGCCTAGCGGGTGCTGAGCAGTTCTTC.

The chain links TRBV2 to TRBJ2-3; 10 bases agree with TRBD2. Losses at the gene ends were 5 bases for V and 2 bases for J; bases not matched to a gene: 4. The CDR3 covers 15 residues. Germline V gene data show CDR1 as SNHLY and CDR2 as FYNNEI. Here the CDR3 reads CASSSLAGVTDTQYF. The CDR3 DNA reads as TGTGCCAGCAGTTCCCTAGCGGGAGTCACAGATACGCAGTATTTT.

This clonotype was found many times. A much larger clonotype is one base distant, so this may be a read error. The V call is TRBV10-1, the J call TRBJ2-1, with D perhaps matching TRBD1 or TRBD2 (5 bases each). The CDR3 is 14 amino acids. V gave up 6 bases and J gave up 8 bases, with 17 bases separating them. The V gene's germline CDR1 is WNHNN and CDR2 SYGVQD (reference sequence). The CDR3, as DNA: TGCGCCAGCAGCCTGGGACGGGGCAGGGATGAGCAGTTCTTC. It specifies CASSLGRGRDEQFF.

Here the CDR3 DNA reads TGCGCCAGCAGCCCCACCCGACAGGTGGGAAATGAAAAACTGTTTTTT. It encodes CASSPTRQVGNEKLFF. The genes are TRBV4-1 and TRBJ1-4, with D maybe TRBD1 (6 bases). Trimming removed 4 bases at V and 5 bases at J, with 17 bases between. The V gene's germline CDR1 is MGHRA and CDR2 YSYEKL. The CDR3 runs to 16 residues.

This clonotype was seen ten or more times. V and J are TRBV28 and TRBJ2-3; TRBD1 might be the D (5 bases). From germline, CDR1 is MDHEN and CDR2 SYDVKM. The V and J ends lost 1 base and 4 bases respectively, with 15 bases between them. This CDR3 spans 16 amino acids. The CDR3, as DNA: TGTGCCAGCAGTTTATATGGCAGGGTGATAGCAGATACGCAGTATTTT. Its translation: CASSLYGRVIADTQYF. Based on the CDR3 plus reference TRBV28 and TRBJ2-3, the full variable domain is DVKVTQSSRYLVKRTGEKVFLECVQDMDHENMFWYRQDPGLGLRLIYFSYDVKMKEKGDIPEGYSVSREKKERFSLILESASTNQTSMYLCASSLYGRVIADTQYFGPGTRLTVL.

The CDR3 DNA sequence: TGTGCCAGCAGCTTAAATTTGGACAGAACCTATGGCTACACCTTC. Translated, it gives CASSLNLDRTYGYTF. The rearrangement links TRBV11-2 to TRBJ1-2; a possible D gene is TRBD1 (6 bases). Germline CDR1 reads SGHAT; CDR2 reads FQNNGV. Trimming took 2 bases from V and 4 from J, leaving 14 bases between them. The CDR3 totals 15 residues.

This clonotype has at least ten counts. This chain connects TRBV12-5 to TRBJ2-7; TRBD1 matches at 7 bases. The V gene end was trimmed by 7 bases and the J gene end by 0 bases; junction bases not matched to a gene: 3. The CDR3 consists of 13 residues. Germline V gene lookup returns CDR1 LGHNT and CDR2 FRNRAP. In nucleotides, the CDR3 is TGTGCTAGTGAGGGGGCAAACTCCTACGAGCAGTACTTC. Protein product: CASEGANSYEQYF.

The chain uses TRBV27 and TRBJ2-3; the match to TRBD2 covers 9 bases. The CDR3 extends over 13 amino acids. V was pared by 5 bases and J by 10 bases, with 7 bases of the junction left unmatched. Germline V gives CDR1 MNHEY, CDR2 SMNVEV (reference sequence). For the CDR3, the DNA is TGTGCCAGCAGTCTAGCGGGACCGCCCTCGCAGTATTTT. Translating it yields CASSLAGPPSQYF.

This clonotype came up once. The V and J genes are TRBV3-1 and TRBJ2-7; 8 positions agree with TRBD2. Trimming removed 2 bases from V and 5 bases from J; junction bases left unmatched: 8. CDR1 and CDR2 (germline): LGHDT, YNNKEL (reference sequence). The CDR3 has 15 residues. This chain's CDR3 is CASSQMVAGSNEQYF. CDR3 bases: TGTGCCAGCAGCCAAATGGTAGCGGGATCGAACGAGCAGTACTTC.

This clonotype came up many times. The V and J genes are TRBV30 and TRBJ2-2; D ambiguous. This CDR3 is built from 14 residues. V gave up 4 bases and J gave up 5 bases, with 14 bases separating them. Germline loops: CDR1 GTSNPN, CDR2 SVGIG (reference sequence). In DNA form, the CDR3 reads TGTGCCTGGACCCAGAGTCTAGTGACCGGGGAGCTGTTTTTT. Protein: CAWTQSLVTGELFF.

This chain uses TRBV10-3 with TRBJ2-5; 7 nucleotides align to TRBD1. Germline V gives CDR1 ENHRY, CDR2 SYGVKD. CDR3 length equals 15 residues. V was clipped by 3 bases and J by 2 bases; unmatched bases: 6. In DNA, the CDR3 is TGTGCCATCAGTGATCCGACAGGGCGACAAGAGACCCAGTACTTC. It is translated as CAISDPTGRQETQYF.

CDR3 sequence: CASSLWSGQEVWENSPLHF. The DNA of the CDR3 is TGCGCCAGCAGCTTGTGGTCGGGACAGGAAGTCTGGGAGAATTCACCCCTCCACTTT. J is TRBJ1-6 and V is TRBV5-1, with 8 bases matching TRBD1. The CDR3 runs 19 residues. J lost 7 bases, V lost 1 base, and 16 bases had no gene match. Germline V gene data show CDR1 as SGHRS and CDR2 as YFSETQ.

This clonotype has only a few counts. The rearrangement uses TRBV5-1 and TRBJ2-7; a weak D match, TRBD1 (8 bases). The CDR3 has 16 residues. The V gene lost 3 bases and the J gene lost 6 bases, with 22 bases spanning the gap. Germline V gene data show CDR1 as SGHRS and CDR2 as YFSETQ. CDR3 region: CASSSGRTGSSGEQYF. In nucleotides, the CDR3 is TGCGCCAGCAGCTCCGGGAGGACAGGGAGTTCCGGCGAGCAGTACTTC.

This clonotype was seen more than once but under ten times. The V call is TRBV12-3 or TRBV12-4, the J call TRBJ2-2; the match to TRBD2 covers 14 bases. The CDR3 consists of 16 residues. V was pared by 5 bases and J by 8 bases, with 7 bases of the junction left unmatched. CDR3 amino acids: CASSQRLAGGPGELFF. The CDR3 DNA reads TGTGCCAGCAGTCAACGACTAGCGGGAGGGCCTGGGGAGCTGTTTTTT.

This clonotype has ten or more counts. The J gene is TRBJ2-7, the V gene TRBV7-2; D might be TRBD1 (6 bases). CDR3 length equals 12 residues. From germline, CDR1 is SGHTA and CDR2 FQGNSA. V lost 5 bases and J lost 7, with 12 bases in between. For the CDR3, the DNA is TGTGCCAGCAGCAACATCAGGGGAGAGCAGTACTTC. Translated, it gives CASSNIRGEQYF.

This clonotype was seen a few times. This chain joins TRBV10-3 and TRBJ2-6; no clear D. The CDR3 spans 16 residues. The V gene lost 4 bases and the J gene lost 1 base, with 11 bases spanning the gap. The germline gives CDR1 ENHRY, CDR2 SYGVKD. The CDR3 loop is CAISGTKASGANVLTF. CDR3 sequence (DNA): TGTGCCATCAGTGGGACGAAGGCTTCTGGGGCCAACGTCCTGACTTTC.